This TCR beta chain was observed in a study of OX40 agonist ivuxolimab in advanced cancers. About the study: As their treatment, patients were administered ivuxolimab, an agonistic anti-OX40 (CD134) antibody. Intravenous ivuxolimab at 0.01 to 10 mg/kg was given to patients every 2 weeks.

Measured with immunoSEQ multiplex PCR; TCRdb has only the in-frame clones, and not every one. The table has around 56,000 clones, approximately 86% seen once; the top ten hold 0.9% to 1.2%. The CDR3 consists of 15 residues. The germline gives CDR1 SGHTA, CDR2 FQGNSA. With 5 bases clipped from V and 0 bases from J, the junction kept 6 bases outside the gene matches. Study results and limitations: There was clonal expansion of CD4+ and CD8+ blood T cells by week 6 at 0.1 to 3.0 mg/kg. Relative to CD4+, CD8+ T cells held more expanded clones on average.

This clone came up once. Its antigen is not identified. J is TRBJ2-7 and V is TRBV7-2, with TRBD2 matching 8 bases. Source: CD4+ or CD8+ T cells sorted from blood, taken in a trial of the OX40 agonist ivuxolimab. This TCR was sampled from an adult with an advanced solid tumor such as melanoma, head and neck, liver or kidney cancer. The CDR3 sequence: CASSPSGGYSYEQYF. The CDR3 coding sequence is TGTGCCAGCAGCCCATCGGGGGGGTACTCCTACGAGCAGTACTTC.